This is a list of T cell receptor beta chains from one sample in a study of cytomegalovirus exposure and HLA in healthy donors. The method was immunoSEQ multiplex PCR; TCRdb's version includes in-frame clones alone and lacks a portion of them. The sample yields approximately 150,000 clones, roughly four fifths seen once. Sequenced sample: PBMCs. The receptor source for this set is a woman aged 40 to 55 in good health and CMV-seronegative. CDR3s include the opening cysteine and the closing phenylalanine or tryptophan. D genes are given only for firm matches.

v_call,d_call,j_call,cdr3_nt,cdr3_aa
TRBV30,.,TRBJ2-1,TGTGCCTGGAGTCCCGTTCAGTACAATGAGCAGTTCTTC,CAWSPVQYNEQFF
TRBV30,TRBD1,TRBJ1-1,TGTGCCTGGGGACAGGAAAACACTGAAGCTTTCTTT,CAWGQENTEAFF
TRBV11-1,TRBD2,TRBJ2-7,TGTGCCAGCAGGGCCGGGACTAGCGGACCCTACGAGCAGTACTTC,CASRAGTSGPYEQYF
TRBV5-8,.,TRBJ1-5,TGTGCCAGCAGCTTTGGAGTAGATCAGCCCCAGCATTTT,CASSFGVDQPQHF
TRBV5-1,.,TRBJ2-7,TGCGCCAGCAGCTTAGCCCCCGGGGGTACGTACGAGCAGTACTTC,CASSLAPGGTYEQYF
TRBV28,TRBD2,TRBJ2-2,TGTGCCAGCAGTTTAGACGGGACTAGCGGGAACAACGGGGAGCTGTTTTTT,CASSLDGTSGNNGELFF
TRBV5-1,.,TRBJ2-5,TGCGCCAGCTACAAGGAGGGTTTACAAGAGACCCAGTACTTC,CASYKEGLQETQYF
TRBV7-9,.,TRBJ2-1,TGTGCCAGCAGCTTAGGGTACAGGGTGGATGAGCAGTTCTTC,CASSLGYRVDEQFF
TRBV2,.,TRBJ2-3,TGTGCCAGCGAACTACAGGGATATACGCAGTATTTT,CASELQGYTQYF
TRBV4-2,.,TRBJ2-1,TGTGCCAGCAGCCAGGCAGTTGGCTCCTACAATGAGCAGTTCTTC,CASSQAVGSYNEQFF